The clone carrying this T cell receptor beta chain was picked up a small number of times. This specimen comes from a study of blood T cell repertoires in COVID-19. About the study: Sites in the United States, Italy and Spain provided acute and convalescent COVID-19 samples. Sources were T cells, B-cell-depleted T cells, or PBMCs; the material itself was cDNA or gDNA.

The CDR3 contains 14 residues. Losses at the gene ends were 5 bases for V and 5 bases for J; bases not matched to a gene: 7. From germline, CDR1 is LGHNT and CDR2 FRNRAP. This table comes from immunoSEQ multiplex PCR, and its TCRdb copy is limited to in-frame clones, with some not included. The table records some 240,000 clones, about nine tenths of them present only once. The sample consisted of peripheral blood. The V and J genes are TRBV12-5 and TRBJ2-7; 9 nucleotides agree with TRBD1. The source is a man aged 55 to 70 who had recovered from COVID-19. The CDR3, as DNA: TGTGCTAGTGGTCCAGGGACAGGGACGCACGAGCAGTACTTC. Its protein product is CASGPGTGTHEQYF.